A selection of T cell receptor beta chains follows, all from one sample in a study of shared clonotypes between healthy human individuals. The method was immunoSEQ multiplex PCR; TCRdb's version includes in-frame clones alone and lacks a portion of them. The top ten clones hold 0.9% to 1.4% of a sample with about 2 million clones, about 95% of them seen once. The sequenced sample was naive CD8+ T cells sorted from blood. These receptors all come from a man younger than 35 in good health. Each CDR3 is given with its conserved first and last residue. The D gene is left open where the match is weak. A clone size is listed for some rows: how often the clone was seen (once, few, many), or a class if it is expanded.

J: TRBJ2-5
V: TRBV27
D: .
size: .
CDR3: CATKGETQYF
DNA: TGTGCCACGAAGGGGGAGACCCAGTACTTC

J: TRBJ2-3
V: TRBV6-6
D: TRBD1
size: .
CDR3: CASSYTGGADTQYF
DNA: TGTGCCAGCAGTTATACAGGGGGAGCAGATACGCAGTATTTT

J: TRBJ2-1
V: TRBV5-1
D: .
size: once
CDR3: CASSPPGRTPANEQFF
DNA: TGCGCCAGCAGCCCACCCGGTAGGACTCCCGCCAATGAGCAGTTCTTC

J: TRBJ2-5
V: TRBV28
D: TRBD2
size: .
CDR3: CASSLSPSGGVAETQYF
DNA: TGTGCCAGCAGTTTATCTCCTAGCGGGGGTGTCGCGGAGACCCAGTACTTC

J: TRBJ2-7
V: TRBV2
D: TRBD1
size: .
CDR3: CASRGTGPYEQYF
DNA: TGTGCCAGCAGGGGGACAGGTCCCTACGAGCAGTACTTC

J: TRBJ2-2
V: TRBV7-6
D: .
size: once
CDR3: CASSPADTGELFF
DNA: TGTGCCAGCAGCCCCGCCGACACCGGGGAGCTGTTTTTT

J: TRBJ2-7
V: TRBV6-1
D: TRBD1
size: .
CDR3: CASSVGQGAEQYF
DNA: TGTGCCAGCAGTGTCGGACAGGGTGCCGAGCAGTACTTC

J: TRBJ1-6
V: TRBV19
D: .
size: once
CDR3: CASSNPGPLHF
DNA: TGTGCCAGTAGTAACCCCGGGCCCCTCCACTTT

J: TRBJ2-5
V: TRBV30
D: .
size: once
CDR3: CACGDIGITTQYF
DNA: TGTGCCTGCGGGGACATAGGGATCACGACCCAGTACTTC

J: TRBJ1-1
V: TRBV19
D: .
size: .
CDR3: CASSIDLLGRDTEAFF
DNA: TGTGCCAGTAGTATAGATCTGCTGGGGAGGGACACTGAAGCTTTCTTT

J: TRBJ1-4
V: TRBV4-3
D: .
size: .
CDR3: CASSQGAGEKLFF
DNA: TGCGCCAGCAGCCAGGGGGCAGGGGAAAAACTGTTTTTT

J: TRBJ2-3
V: TRBV11-2
D: .
size: .
CDR3: CASGGGRGDTQYF
DNA: TGTGCCAGTGGAGGGGGGCGGGGAGATACGCAGTATTTT

J: TRBJ2-1
V: TRBV7-8
D: TRBD2
size: .
CDR3: CASSFPGGASGRADDEQFF
DNA: TGTGCCAGCAGCTTTCCAGGTGGGGCTAGCGGGAGGGCCGATGATGAGCAGTTCTTC

J: TRBJ2-1
V: TRBV19
D: TRBD2
size: once
CDR3: CASSMAGSGRVLDNEQFF
DNA: TGTGCCAGTAGTATGGCCGGAAGCGGGAGGGTATTGGACAATGAGCAGTTCTTC

J: TRBJ2-1
V: TRBV20-1
D: .
size: .
CDR3: CSALQNNEQFF
DNA: TGCAGTGCACTACAGAACAATGAGCAGTTCTTC

J: TRBJ1-5
V: TRBV5-8
D: .
size: .
CDR3: CASSLGEGQPQHF
DNA: TGTGCCAGCAGCCTAGGGGAGGGTCAGCCCCAGCATTTT

J: TRBJ2-5
V: TRBV5-4
D: .
size: .
CDR3: CASSLESGGPGTQYF
DNA: TGTGCCAGCAGCTTGGAATCAGGGGGGCCGGGGACCCAGTACTTC

J: TRBJ1-1
V: TRBV7-2
D: .
size: .
CDR3: CASTSTGLNTEAFF
DNA: TGTGCCAGCACATCGACAGGATTGAACACTGAAGCTTTCTTT

J: TRBJ1-5
V: TRBV27
D: TRBD1
size: .
CDR3: CASPPGTGKGGNQPQHF
DNA: TGTGCCAGCCCCCCCGGGACAGGGAAAGGCGGCAATCAGCCCCAGCATTTT

J: TRBJ1-1
V: TRBV28
D: TRBD1
size: few
CDR3: CASRKTGGTEAFF
DNA: TGTGCCAGCAGGAAGACAGGGGGCACTGAAGCTTTCTTT

J: TRBJ2-7
V: TRBV5-5
D: TRBD1
size: few
CDR3: CASSSGQGATYEQYF
DNA: TGTGCCAGCAGCTCTGGACAGGGGGCCACCTACGAGCAGTACTTC

J: TRBJ2-7
V: TRBV10-2
D: .
size: once
CDR3: CASRVSWGEQYF
DNA: TGCGCCAGCAGGGTCTCGTGGGGCGAGCAGTACTTC